Listed below are T cell receptor beta chains from one sample, sequenced in a study of radiotherapy plus CTLA-4 blockade in lung cancer. The assay was immunoSEQ multiplex PCR, and TCRdb's table has in-frame clones only and misses some. The sample records some 70,000 clones, 65% to 80% being singletons. This specimen consisted of peripheral blood, obtained from a patient treated with radiotherapy plus ipilimumab. These receptors were collected from a human donor with non-small cell lung cancer who had a complete response to radiotherapy plus ipilimumab. The CDR3 runs from the conserved cysteine through the conserved F or W. D genes are given only for firm matches. Clone sizes are given selectively: once, few, many, or a class where the clone is expanded.

d_call j_call v_call clone_size cdr3_nt cdr3_aa
- TRBJ2-2 TRBV9 - TGTGCCAGCAGCGTAGCTGGGACTCTGAACACCGGGGAGCTGTTTTTT CASSVAGTLNTGELFF
- TRBJ2-5 TRBV2 - TGTGCCAGCCGAAGGGACTACCAAGAGACCCAGTACTTC CASRRDYQETQYF
- TRBJ2-3 TRBV30 - TGTGCCTTCAACCTCTGGGATACGCAGTATTTT CAFNLWDTQYF
- TRBJ2-3 TRBV11-3 - TGTGCCAGCAGCTTGGCCGTGGGGGGCCGGAGCACAGATACGCAGTATTTT CASSLAVGGRSTDTQYF
- TRBJ1-6 TRBV6-1 - TGTGCCAGCAGTGATTTACGGGGGGGATCACCCCTCCACTTT CASSDLRGGSPLHF
TRBD1 TRBJ2-5 TRBV15 few TGTGCCACCAGCAGAGATCAGGGACAGCAAGAGACCCAGTACTTC CATSRDQGQQETQYF
- TRBJ2-5 TRBV6-5 once TGTGCCAGCTCAAGGGGGGCCGCAGAGACCCAGTACTTC CASSRGAAETQYF
- TRBJ1-2 TRBV6-5 - TGTGCCAGCAGTTACTCGGGACGGGACTATGGCTACACCTTC CASSYSGRDYGYTF
- TRBJ2-1 TRBV7-9 - TGTGCCAGCAGCTTCGAGGACTGGGACAATGAGCAGTTCTTC CASSFEDWDNEQFF
- TRBJ2-7 TRBV11-3 - TGTGCCAGCAGCTCCGGGGTACCTTACGAGCAGTACTTC CASSSGVPYEQYF
- TRBJ2-2 TRBV21-1 - TGTGCCAGCAGCTCACAAATCACAGGGGGCGTCGGTACCGGGGAGCTGTTTTTT CASSSQITGGVGTGELFF
- TRBJ1-1 TRBV5-1 - TGCGCCAGCAGCTTTGAGGGGGACACTGAAGCTTTCTTT CASSFEGDTEAFF
- TRBJ1-2 TRBV18 - TGTGCCAGCTCACCCCGACAGAACTATGGCTACACCTTC CASSPRQNYGYTF
- TRBJ2-3 TRBV7-2 - TGTGCCAGCAGCTTAGAGACGGGAATATATACGCAGTATTTT CASSLETGIYTQYF
- TRBJ1-1 TRBV5-1 - TGCGCCAGCAGCTTGGTATCAGCTAACACTGAAGCTTTCTTT CASSLVSANTEAFF
- TRBJ1-5 TRBV18 - TGTGCCAGCTCACCAGGGAGGGCTCAGCCCCAGCATTTT CASSPGRAQPQHF
TRBD1 TRBJ2-1 TRBV9 - TGTGCCAGCAGCGTAGGACAGGGGGCTTGGGATGAGCAGTTCTTC CASSVGQGAWDEQFF
- TRBJ1-4 TRBV19 - TGTGCCAGTGAAGGAAGGATGATTCAGGAAAAACTGTTTTTT CASEGRMIQEKLFF
- TRBJ2-3 TRBV2 - TGTGCCAGCCCCTCGGTGGGTCGGGGTCTTATAGATACGCAGTATTTT CASPSVGRGLIDTQYF
- TRBJ1-1 TRBV30 few TGTGCCTGGAGGTCAAAGGATCTGGGAACTGAAGCTTTCTTT CAWRSKDLGTEAFF
- TRBJ1-2 TRBV30 - TGTGCATGCCGGGCGGGGGCGTATGGCTACACCTTC CACRAGAYGYTF
- TRBJ1-2 TRBV5-6 - TGTGCCAGCAGCTTAAGAACTTCAGGAGGCGGCTACACCTTC CASSLRTSGGGYTF
- TRBJ1-2 TRBV5-4 - TGTGCCAGCAGCTTGGCCGGCCAGGACCGGGGTGGCTACACCTTC CASSLAGQDRGGYTF
TRBD1 TRBJ1-2 TRBV2 - TGTGCCGGAAAGATACAGGGGAGCGGCTATGGCTACACCTTC CAGKIQGSGYGYTF
- TRBJ2-3 TRBV6-5 - TGTGCCAGTAAGACAGATTATAGCACAGATACGCAGTATTTT CASKTDYSTDTQYF
- TRBJ2-7 TRBV11-2 once TGTGCCAGCAGCTTAGACGGTGGTGCAGGACTCGAGCAGTACTTC CASSLDGGAGLEQYF
TRBD2 TRBJ2-1 TRBV19 - TGTGCCAGTAGTCCCTATACTAGCGGGCTTTACAATGAGCAGTTCTTC CASSPYTSGLYNEQFF
- TRBJ2-5 TRBV29-1 - TGCAGCGTTAGGGGGTTCCCTGGAGACCAGTACTTC CSVRGFPGDQYF
- TRBJ1-5 TRBV19 few TGTGCCAGTAGTATAGTGTGGCAGAACTATCAGCCCCAGCATTTT CASSIVWQNYQPQHF
TRBD2 TRBJ2-3 TRBV4-3 - TGCGCCAGCAGCCAAGGACTAGCGGGGGCAATCACAGATACGCAGTATTTT CASSQGLAGAITDTQYF
- TRBJ1-1 TRBV18 - TGTGCCAGCTCGCTTTCCGGACCCCTGTTGGGCACTGAAGCTTTCTTT CASSLSGPLLGTEAFF
TRBD1 TRBJ2-1 TRBV5-1 - TGCGCCAGCAGCTTGGGAGGGGGCATTAATGAGCAGTTCTTC CASSLGGGINEQFF
- TRBJ1-1 TRBV30 once TGTGCCTGGACTAAACCCCCGGGCCACCTAAGGTACACTGAAGCTTTCTTT CAWTKPPGHLRYTEAFF
TRBD2 TRBJ2-1 TRBV19 - TGTGCCAGTAGTTCTTCGGCTAGCGGCCCATACAATGAGCAGTTCTTC CASSSSASGPYNEQFF
- TRBJ2-1 TRBV11-2 - TGTGCCAGCAGCTTAAGCTTAAATCGAGATGAGCAGTTCTTC CASSLSLNRDEQFF
TRBD2 TRBJ2-2 TRBV6-1 - TGTGCCAGCAGTGAAGGTCGATTCCGGACTAGCGGGGGTTTTGACACCGGGGAGCTGTTTTTT CASSEGRFRTSGGFDTGELFF
- TRBJ1-1 TRBV5-1 - TGCGCCAGCAGCTTGGAGGGTCTCATGAACACTGAAGCTTTTTTT CASSLEGLMNTEAFF
TRBD1 TRBJ2-3 TRBV5-5 - TGTGCCAGCAGCTTGGCAGGGGGATTCACAGATACGCAGTATTTT CASSLAGGFTDTQYF
- TRBJ2-1 TRBV14 few TGTGCCAGCAGCCAAGAGGCTAGGAGGAATGAGCAGTTCTTC CASSQEARRNEQFF